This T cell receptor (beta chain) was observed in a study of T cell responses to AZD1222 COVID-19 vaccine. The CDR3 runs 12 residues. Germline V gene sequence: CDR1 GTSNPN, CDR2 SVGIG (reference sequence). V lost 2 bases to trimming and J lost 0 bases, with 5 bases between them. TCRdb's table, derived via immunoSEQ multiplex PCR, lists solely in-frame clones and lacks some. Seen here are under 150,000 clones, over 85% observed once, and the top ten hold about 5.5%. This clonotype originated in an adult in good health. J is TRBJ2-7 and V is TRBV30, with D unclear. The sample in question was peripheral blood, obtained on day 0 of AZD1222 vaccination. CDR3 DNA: TGTGCCTGGAGTTATACCTCCTACGAGCAGTACTTC. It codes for CAWSYTSYEQYF. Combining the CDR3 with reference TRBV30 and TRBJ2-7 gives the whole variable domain SQTIHQWPATLVQPVGSPLSLECTVEGTSNPNLYWYRQAAGRGLQLLFYSVGIGQISSEVPQNLSASRPQDRQFILSSKKLLLSDSGFYLCAWSYTSYEQYFGPGTRLTVT.